Below, 9 T cell receptor beta chains from the same sample are listed, as sequenced in a study of cytomegalovirus exposure and HLA in healthy donors. It was with 60 Vbeta and 13 Jbeta primers that the PCR ran. Repertoires were generated with immunoSEQ multiplex PCR, while TCRdb's copy carries only in-frame clones and drops some. The table has about 98,000 clones, roughly four fifths seen once. The material sequenced was PBMCs. These receptors originate from a female donor in good health and CMV-seropositive.

The gene calls are TRBV7-8 and TRBJ2-1; TRBD1 agrees at 10 bases. After removal of 3 bases from V and 10 bases from J, the junction contained 3 bases not matched to a gene. The length of the CDR3 is 13 residues. The germline V gene encodes CDR1 SGHVS and CDR2 FQNEAQ. DNA of the CDR3: TGTGCCAGCAGCTTTGGACAGGGGGGCGAGCAGTTCTTC. Protein: CASSFGQGGEQFF.

The chain uses TRBV10-1 and TRBJ2-7; 11 bases align to TRBD1. Germline values: CDR1 WNHNN, CDR2 SYGVQD (reference sequence). The J segment lost 6 bases and the V segment lost 2 bases, leaving 3 bases of the junction unmatched. This CDR3 is 14 amino acids long. CDR3 in amino acids: CASSEGGQGGEQYF. CDR3 DNA sequence: TGCGCCAGCAGTGAGGGGGGACAGGGGGGCGAGCAGTACTTC.

This clone has just a few counts. This chain joins TRBV10-3 and TRBJ1-1; no firm D call. V dropped 3 bases and J dropped 1 base, with 9 bases sitting between them. Germline lookup yields CDR1 ENHRY and CDR2 SYGVKD. CDR3 length: 14 amino acids. In nucleotides, the CDR3 is TGTGCCATCAGTGATGTCGACAAGAACACTGAAGCTTTCTTT. Amino acids: CAISDVDKNTEAFF.

This sequence joins TRBV10-3 and TRBJ1-2; perhaps TRBD1 as D (6 bases). The CDR3 runs to 14 residues. Trimming stripped 8 bases from V and 2 bases from J, with 15 bases between. Germline V gene data show CDR1 as ENHRY and CDR2 as SYGVKD. The CDR3 loop reads CAIATGPPNYGYTF. Here the CDR3 DNA reads TGTGCCATCGCTACAGGGCCCCCGAACTATGGCTACACCTTC.

Points on this clone: Relative to the germline gene, one junction end is altered; a read error may explain this. The V call is TRBV5-4, the J call TRBJ1-3, with D perhaps TRBD1 (6 bases). Per germline, CDR1 SGHNT and CDR2 YYREEE (reference sequence). CDR3 length: 16 amino acids. Written as DNA, the CDR3 is TGTGCCCGCAGCCCTAACAGGGCTGAACCTGGAAACACCATATATTTT. Amino acid sequence: CARSPNRAEPGNTIYF.

Comment on this clone: At one end, the junction sequence differs from germline, possibly due to a read error. The CDR3 region is CASSQEATGGIGGYTF. CDR3 coding DNA: TGCGCCAGCAGTCAAGAGGCGACAGGGGGCATCGGAGGCTACACCTTC. V usage is TRBV4-1 and J usage is TRBJ1-2, with 10 bases lining up with TRBD1. This CDR3 spans 16 amino acids. CDR1 MGHRA and CDR2 YSYEKL come from the germline V gene.

This chain joins TRBV19 and TRBJ1-2, with a weak D call TRBD1 (6 bases). Trimming removed 5 bases from V and 8 bases from J, with 12 bases in between. There are 12 residues in the CDR3. Germline-derived CDR1 and CDR2 are LNHDA and SQIVND (reference sequence). The CDR3 DNA is TGTGCCAGTAGTCCCCAGGGGTACGGCTACACCTTC. Translated: CASSPQGYGYTF.

Here the CDR3 DNA reads TGTGCCAGCAGGGTGCTAGCTCCCGGGGAGCTGTTTTTT. Translated: CASRVLAPGELFF. The chain recombines TRBV7-2 with TRBJ2-2; perhaps TRBD2 as D (5 bases). The CDR3 runs 13 residues. V was shortened by 6 bases and J by 6 bases, with 11 bases between the two germline ends. The germline V gene encodes CDR1 SGHTA and CDR2 FQGNSA.

The chain carries TRBV9 and TRBJ1-2, with 7 bases lining up with TRBD1. There are 16 residues in the CDR3. Per germline, CDR1 SGDLS and CDR2 YYNGEE. The V gene end was trimmed by 3 bases and the J gene end by 8 bases; junction bases not matched to a gene: 16. CDR3 protein: CASSAFFTGTDGGYTF. CDR3 DNA: TGTGCCAGCAGCGCGTTTTTTACCGGGACAGATGGCGGCTACACCTTC.